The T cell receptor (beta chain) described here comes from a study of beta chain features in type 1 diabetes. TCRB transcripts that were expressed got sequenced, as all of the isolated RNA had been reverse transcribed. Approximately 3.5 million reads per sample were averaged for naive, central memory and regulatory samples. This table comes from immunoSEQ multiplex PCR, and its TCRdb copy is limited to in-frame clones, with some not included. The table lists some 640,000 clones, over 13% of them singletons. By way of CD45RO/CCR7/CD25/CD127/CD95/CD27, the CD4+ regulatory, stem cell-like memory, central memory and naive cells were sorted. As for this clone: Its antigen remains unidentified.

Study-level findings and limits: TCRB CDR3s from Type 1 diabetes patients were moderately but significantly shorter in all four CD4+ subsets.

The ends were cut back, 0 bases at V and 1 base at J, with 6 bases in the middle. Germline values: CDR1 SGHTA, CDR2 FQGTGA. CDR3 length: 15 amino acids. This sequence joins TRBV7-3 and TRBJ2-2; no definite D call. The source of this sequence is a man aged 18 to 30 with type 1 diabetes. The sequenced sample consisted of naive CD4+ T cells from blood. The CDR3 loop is CASSLTELNTGELFF. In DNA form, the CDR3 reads TGTGCCAGCAGCTTAACTGAACTGAACACCGGGGAGCTGTTTTTT.